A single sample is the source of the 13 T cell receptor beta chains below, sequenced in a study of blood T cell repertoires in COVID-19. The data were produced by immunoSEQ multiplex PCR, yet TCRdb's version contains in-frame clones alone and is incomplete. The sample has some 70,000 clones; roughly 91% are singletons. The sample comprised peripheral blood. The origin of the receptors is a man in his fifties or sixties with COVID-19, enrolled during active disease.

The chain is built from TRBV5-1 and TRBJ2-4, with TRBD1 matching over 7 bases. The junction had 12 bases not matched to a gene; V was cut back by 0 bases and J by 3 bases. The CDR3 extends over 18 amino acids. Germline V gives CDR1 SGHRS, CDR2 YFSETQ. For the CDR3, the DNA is TGCGCCAGCAGCTTGGGGCCGGACAGGCTAGGGGACAAAAACATTCAGTACTTC. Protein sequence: CASSLGPDRLGDKNIQYF.

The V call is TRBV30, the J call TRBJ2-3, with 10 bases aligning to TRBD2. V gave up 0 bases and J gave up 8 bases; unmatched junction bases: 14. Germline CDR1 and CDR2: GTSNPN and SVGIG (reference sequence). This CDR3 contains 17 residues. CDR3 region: CAWSVQSGRARGVTQYF. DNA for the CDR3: TGTGCCTGGAGTGTACAGAGCGGGAGGGCCCGCGGGGTTACGCAGTATTTT.

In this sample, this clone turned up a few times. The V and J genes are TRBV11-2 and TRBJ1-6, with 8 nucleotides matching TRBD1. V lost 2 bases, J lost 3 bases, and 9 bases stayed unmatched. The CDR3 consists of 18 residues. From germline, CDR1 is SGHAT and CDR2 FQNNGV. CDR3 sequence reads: CASSLFVTGTGYNSPLHF. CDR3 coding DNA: TGTGCCAGCAGCTTATTTGTTACGGGGACAGGCTATAATTCACCCCTCCACTTT.

CDR3 amino acids: CATTPGRANYGYTF. DNA for the CDR3: TGTGCCACCACACCAGGCAGAGCTAACTATGGCTACACCTTC. V and J are TRBV19 and TRBJ1-2; D ambiguous. V was cut by 10 bases and J by 0 bases, with 15 bases left in between. Germline CDR1 and CDR2: LNHDA and SQIVND (reference sequence). The CDR3 spans 14 residues.

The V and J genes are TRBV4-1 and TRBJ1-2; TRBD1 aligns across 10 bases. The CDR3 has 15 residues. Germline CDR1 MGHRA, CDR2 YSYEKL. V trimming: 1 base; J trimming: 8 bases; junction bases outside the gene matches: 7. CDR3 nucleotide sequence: TGCGCCAGCAGCCAAGTGACAGGGGGCGCAAGGGGCTACACCTTC. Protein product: CASSQVTGGARGYTF.

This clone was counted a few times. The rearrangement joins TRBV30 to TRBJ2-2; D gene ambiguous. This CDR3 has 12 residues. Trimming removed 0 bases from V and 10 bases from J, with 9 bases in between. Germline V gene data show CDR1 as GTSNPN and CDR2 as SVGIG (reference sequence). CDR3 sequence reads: CAWSVSAKELFF. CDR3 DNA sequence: TGTGCCTGGAGTGTATCAGCGAAGGAGCTGTTTTTT. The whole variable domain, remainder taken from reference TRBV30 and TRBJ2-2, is SQTIHQWPATLVQPVGSPLSLECTVEGTSNPNLYWYRQAAGRGLQLLFYSVGIGQISSEVPQNLSASRPQDRQFILSSKKLLLSDSGFYLCAWSVSAKELFFGEGSRLTVL.

The CDR3 sequence is CASSLAHEPRYNEQFF. The CDR3 region has the DNA TGTGCCAGCAGCTTAGCGCACGAGCCCCGCTACAATGAGCAGTTCTTC. The genes are TRBV7-8 and TRBJ2-1; unclear D gene. CDR1 SGHVS and CDR2 FQNEAQ come from the germline V gene. V lost 0 bases and J lost 3, with 12 bases in between. The CDR3 consists of 16 residues.

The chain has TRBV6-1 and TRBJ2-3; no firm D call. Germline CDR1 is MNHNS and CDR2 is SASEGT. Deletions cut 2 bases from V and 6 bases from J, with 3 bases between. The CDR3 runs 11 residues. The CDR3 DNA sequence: TGTGCCAGCAGTGAACAGGATACGCAGTATTTT. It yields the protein CASSEQDTQYF.

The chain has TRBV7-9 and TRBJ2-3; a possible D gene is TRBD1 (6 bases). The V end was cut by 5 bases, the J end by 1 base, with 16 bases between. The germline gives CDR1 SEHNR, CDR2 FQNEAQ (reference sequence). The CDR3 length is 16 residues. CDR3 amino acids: CASSPRGTGRTDTQYF. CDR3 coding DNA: TGTGCCAGCAGCCCTAGGGGAACAGGGCGCACAGATACGCAGTATTTT. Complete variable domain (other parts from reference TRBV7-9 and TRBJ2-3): DTGVSQNPRHKITKRGQNVTFRCDPISEHNRLYWYRQTLGQGPEFLTYFQNEAQLEKSRLLSDRFSAERPKGSFSTLEIQRTEQGDSAMYLCASSPRGTGRTDTQYFGPGTRLTVL.

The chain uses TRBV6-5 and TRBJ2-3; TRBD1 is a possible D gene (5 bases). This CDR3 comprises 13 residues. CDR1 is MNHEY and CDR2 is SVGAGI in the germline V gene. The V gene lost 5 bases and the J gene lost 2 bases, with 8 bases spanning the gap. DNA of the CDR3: TGTGCCAGCAGTCAGGGCTACACAGATACGCAGTATTTT. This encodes CASSQGYTDTQYF.

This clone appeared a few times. For the CDR3, the DNA is TGTGCCAGCAGCCGACCAGACGTGGGCCCGGGGAAAGATACGCAGTATTTT. This encodes CASSRPDVGPGKDTQYF. The rearrangement uses TRBV7-3 and TRBJ2-3; the D gene is possibly TRBD2 (5 bases). Trimming pared 5 bases from V and 5 bases from J, leaving 23 bases between. In germline, CDR1 is SGHTA, CDR2 FQGTGA. This CDR3 is 17 amino acids long.

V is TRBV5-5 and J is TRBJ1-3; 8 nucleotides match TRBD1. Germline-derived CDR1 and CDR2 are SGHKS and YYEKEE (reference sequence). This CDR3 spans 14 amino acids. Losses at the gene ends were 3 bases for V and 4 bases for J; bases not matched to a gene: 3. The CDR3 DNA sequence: TGTGCCAGCAGCTGGGCAGGGGGCGGAAACACCATATATTTT. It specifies CASSWAGGGNTIYF.

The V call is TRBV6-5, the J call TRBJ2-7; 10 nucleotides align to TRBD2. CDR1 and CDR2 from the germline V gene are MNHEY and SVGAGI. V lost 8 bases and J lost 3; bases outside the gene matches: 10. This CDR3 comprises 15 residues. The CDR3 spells CASGAQAGGLYEQYF. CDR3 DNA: TGTGCCAGCGGGGCCCAAGCGGGAGGGCTCTACGAGCAGTACTTC.